Listed below are T cell receptor beta chains from one sample, sequenced in a study of Graves' ophthalmopathy and Graves' hyperthyroidism. Using its own MiXCR run on the multiplex PCR reads, TCRdb lists one record per CDR3 protein. This sample has around 1,000,000 distinct CDR3 sequences, with 35% to 45% found just once. Source material: peripheral blood or thyroid tissue (not recorded which). The receptors were gathered from an adult man with Graves' hyperthyroidism. CDR3s include the opening cysteine and the closing phenylalanine or tryptophan. A D gene is named only where the DNA matches it firmly. Only some rows state a clone size, as once, few, many or a class for expanded clones.

j_call,clone_size,d_call,v_call,cdr3_nt,cdr3_aa
TRBJ2-7,NA,TRBD1,TRBV7-8,TGTGCCAGCAGCACCGGGACAGCCTACTTC,CASSTGTAYF
TRBJ1-2,many,TRBD1,TRBV7-8,TGTGCCAGCAGCTTCAGGACAGGGCCGAACTATGGCTACACCTTC,CASSFRTGPNYGYTF
TRBJ1-1,NA,NA,TRBV10-3,TGTGCCAGCAGTTTAACAACGGGGAGGACTGAAGCTTTCTTT,CASSLTTGRTEAFF
TRBJ2-7,many,NA,TRBV29-1,TGCAGCGCCCGGGGCTATTACTACGAGCAGTACTTC,CSARGYYYEQYF
TRBJ2-7,many,NA,TRBV20-1,TGCAGTGTGCGGGTAGCAAACTACGAGCAGTACTTC,CSVRVANYEQYF
TRBJ2-6,few,TRBD1,TRBV2,TGTGCCAGCGTAAAGGACAGGGATCTTAGCGCTGGGGCCAACGTCCTGACTTTC,CASVKDRDLSAGANVLTF
TRBJ2-7,NA,NA,TRBV6-5,TGTGCCAGCAGTGGCGTTTGGACAGCTGACGAGCAGTACTTC,CASSGVWTADEQYF
TRBJ1-1,few,TRBD1,TRBV6-2/TRBV6-3,TGTGCCAGCAGCCAAGGCCCCGGGACAGGGTTCACTGAAGCTTTCTTT,CASSQGPGTGFTEAFF
TRBJ2-2,few,NA,TRBV18,TGTGCCAGCTCACCGGCGGCGGATCACACCGGGGAGCTGTTTTTT,CASSPAADHTGELFF
TRBJ1-4,many,TRBD1,TRBV10-3,TGTGCCATCAGTTTCGACAGGGGGGATGAAAAACTGTTTTTT,CAISFDRGDEKLFF
TRBJ2-2,NA,NA,TRBV7-2,TGTGCCAGCAAGTCGGGGCCGGGCACCGGGGAGCTGTTTTTT,CASKSGPGTGELFF
TRBJ2-7,many,TRBD2,TRBV2,TGTGCCAGCAGACTGACAGGAGGAGCGGGAGGAGGCGAGCAGTACTTC,CASRLTGGAGGGEQYF
TRBJ1-2,few,TRBD1,TRBV20-1,TGCAGTGCTAGGCCTACAGGGGGCTCCGACTATGGCTACACCTTC,CSARPTGGSDYGYTF
TRBJ2-7,NA,TRBD1,TRBV29-1,TGCAGCCAAGGACAGGGGACTTACGAGCAGTACTTC,CSQGQGTYEQYF
TRBJ1-3,few,NA,TRBV7-9,TGTGCCAGCAGCGCCACGAACAAAGGAGGAAACACCATATATTTT,CASSATNKGGNTIYF
TRBJ1-1,many,NA,TRBV19,TGTGCCAGTACCGATAAGCGCGGCACTGAAGCTTTCTTT,CASTDKRGTEAFF
TRBJ1-2,many,NA,TRBV7-8,TGTGCCAGCAGCCCTAGGGTTCGCCGTGACTATGGCTACACCTTC,CASSPRVRRDYGYTF
TRBJ2-1,few,TRBD2,TRBV10-3,TGTGCCATCAGTGGGGGACTAGCGGAGTACAATGAGCAGTTCTTC,CAISGGLAEYNEQFF
TRBJ1-2,NA,NA,TRBV20-1,TGCAGTGCTAGAGTGAATGGCAAGACGGAAGGCTACACCTTC,CSARVNGKTEGYTF
TRBJ1-2,once,TRBD1,TRBV7-8,TGTGCCAGCAGGTCTGGGACAGGGACGAAAGGCTACACCTTC,CASRSGTGTKGYTF
TRBJ1-5,many,NA,TRBV2,TGTGCCAGCAACACCGCAGGGGACAATCAGCCCCAGCATTTT,CASNTAGDNQPQHF
TRBJ1-4,few,NA,TRBV4-3,TGCGCCAGCAGCCAAGAGGGGGCGGGTAATGAAAAACTGTTTTTT,CASSQEGAGNEKLFF
TRBJ2-7,few,NA,TRBV20-1,TGCAGTGCTAGAGATCCAGCGGGCAACTCCTACGAGCAGTACTTC,CSARDPAGNSYEQYF
TRBJ1-2,NA,NA,TRBV28,TGTGCCAGCTGCACAAGCGGGAACTATGGCTACACCTTC,CASCTSGNYGYTF
TRBJ1-2,many,NA,TRBV7-2,TGTGCCAGCAGCTTAGCGGGGGGTCTGGGCTATGGCTACACCTTC,CASSLAGGLGYGYTF
TRBJ1-1,NA,NA,TRBV7-8,TGTGCCAGCAGCTTAGCGCGCCCGGGAATGAACACTGAAGCTTTCTTT,CASSLARPGMNTEAFF
TRBJ2-5,NA,NA,TRBV6-6,TGTGCCAGCTGGGGTGGAGGGGAGACCCGGTACTTC,CASWGGGETRYF
TRBJ1-6,once,NA,TRBV12-3/TRBV12-4,TGTGCCAGCAGCCATGGCCTTAATTCACCCCTCCACTTT,CASSHGLNSPLHF
TRBJ1-1,many,TRBD1,TRBV25-1,TGTGCCAGCAGTGATGCGGGACAGGGGAACACTGAAGCTTTCTTT,CASSDAGQGNTEAFF
TRBJ1-1,few,NA,TRBV5-1,TGCGCCAGCAGCTTGGTGAGTAACACTGAAGCTTTCTTT,CASSLVSNTEAFF
TRBJ1-1,few,NA,TRBV7-2,TGTGCCAGCACCTCCAGCCTAAACCCCAACACTGAAGCTTTCTTT,CASTSSLNPNTEAFF
TRBJ1-5,many,NA,TRBV19,TGTGCCAGTACCTCCTGGGACGGTAGCAATCAGCCCCAGCATTTT,CASTSWDGSNQPQHF
TRBJ1-6,many,NA,TRBV7-2,TGTGCCAGCAGCCCCCAACCGAATTCACCCCTCCACTTT,CASSPQPNSPLHF
TRBJ1-5,many,TRBD1,TRBV6-5,TGTGCCAGCAGAAGGGGACAGGGGACCCAACAGCCCCAGCATTTT,CASRRGQGTQQPQHF